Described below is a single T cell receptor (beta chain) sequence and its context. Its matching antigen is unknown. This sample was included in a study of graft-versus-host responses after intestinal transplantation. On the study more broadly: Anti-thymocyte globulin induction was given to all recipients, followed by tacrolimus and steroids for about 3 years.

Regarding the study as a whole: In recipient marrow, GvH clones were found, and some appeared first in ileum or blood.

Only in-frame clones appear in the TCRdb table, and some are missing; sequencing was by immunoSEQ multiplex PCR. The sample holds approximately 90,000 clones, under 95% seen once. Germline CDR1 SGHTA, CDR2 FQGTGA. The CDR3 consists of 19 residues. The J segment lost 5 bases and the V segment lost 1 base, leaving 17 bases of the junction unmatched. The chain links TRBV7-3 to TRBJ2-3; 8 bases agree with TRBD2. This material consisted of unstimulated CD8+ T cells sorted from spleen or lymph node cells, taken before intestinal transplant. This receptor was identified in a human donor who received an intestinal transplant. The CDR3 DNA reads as TGTGCCAGCAGCTTAAGGGTGTCGAGTTGGCGGGGGGCCTTAGATACGCAGTATTTT. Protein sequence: CASSLRVSSWRGALDTQYF.